This note documents a single T cell receptor beta chain sequence. The antigen is undetermined. The source of the sample is a study of cytomegalovirus exposure and HLA in healthy donors. Trimming took 5 bases from V and 11 from J, leaving 18 bases between them. This CDR3 region has 13 residues. Germline V gene lookup returns CDR1 PRHDT and CDR2 FYEKMQ (reference sequence). Findings and caveats of the study: TRBV6-2, TRBV6-3 and some other V segments were excluded as indistinguishable. Follow-up analysis found HLA locus-dependent TCR association rates, highest for DRB1 and lowest for HLA-C. Many donors carried some public TCRs, although rarity characterized most TCR sequences. Previously analyzed data showed that most TCR beta V segments were productive at a frequency of about 90% or about 30%.

The PCR had 60 Vbeta and 13 Jbeta primers. Using immunoSEQ multiplex PCR, the repertoire was profiled, and TCRdb retains in-frame clones only, with some absent. This sample yields 130,000 to 150,000 clones, of which over 60% are seen a single time; roughly 3.1% belongs to the top ten. This receptor was taken from a woman between 25 and 40 years old in good health and CMV-seropositive. The chain is built from TRBV13 and TRBJ1-1, with D unclear. The sequencing sample was made of PBMCs. This CDR3 is CASSPPRVARAFF. As DNA, the CDR3 is TGTGCCAGCAGCCCCCCTCGGGTAGCAAGGGCTTTCTTT.